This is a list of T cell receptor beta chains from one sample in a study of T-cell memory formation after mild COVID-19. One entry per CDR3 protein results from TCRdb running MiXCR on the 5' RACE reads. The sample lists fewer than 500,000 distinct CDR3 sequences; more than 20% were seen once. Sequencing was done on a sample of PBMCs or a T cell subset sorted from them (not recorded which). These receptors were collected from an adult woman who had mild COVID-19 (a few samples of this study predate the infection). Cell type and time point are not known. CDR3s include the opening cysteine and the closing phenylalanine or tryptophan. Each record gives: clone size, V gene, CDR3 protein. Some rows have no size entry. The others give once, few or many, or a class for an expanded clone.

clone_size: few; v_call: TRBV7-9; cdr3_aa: CASSRASGRAGELFF
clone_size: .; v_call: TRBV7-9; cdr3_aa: CASTLDREYGYTF
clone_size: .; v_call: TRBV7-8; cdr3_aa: CASSSTRDRGTEAFF
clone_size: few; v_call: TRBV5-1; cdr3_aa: CASSPERGGTDTQYF
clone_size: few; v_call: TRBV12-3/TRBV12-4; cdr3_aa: CASSYLNVGQGASEAFF
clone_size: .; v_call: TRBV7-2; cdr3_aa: CASSLMGDQPQHF
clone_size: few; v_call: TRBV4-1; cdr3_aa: CASSPEVSGGPYNEQFF
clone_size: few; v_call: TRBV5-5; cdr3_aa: CASSLEQFSNQPQHF
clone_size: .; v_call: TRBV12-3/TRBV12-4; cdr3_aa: CASSLTRDSSYEQYF
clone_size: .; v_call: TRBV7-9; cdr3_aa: CASSLALPGETQYF
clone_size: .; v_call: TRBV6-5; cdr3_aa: CASSPPLAGFNEQFF
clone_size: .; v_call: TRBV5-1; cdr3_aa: CASSQRDLKNVLTF
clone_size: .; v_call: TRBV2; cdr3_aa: CANTRWESSYNEQFF
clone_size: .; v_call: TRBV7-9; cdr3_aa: CASSSDRLKLFF
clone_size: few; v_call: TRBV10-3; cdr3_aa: CAISESYATQYF
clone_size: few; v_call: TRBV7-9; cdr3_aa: CASSLVTGPNTGELFF
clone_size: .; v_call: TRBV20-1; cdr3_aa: CSARDLGQGVEQYF
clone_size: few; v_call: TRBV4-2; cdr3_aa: CASSQVAELSYEQYF
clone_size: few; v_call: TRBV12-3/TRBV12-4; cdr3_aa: CASTLLRPSGNTIYF
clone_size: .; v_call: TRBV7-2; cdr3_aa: CASSLPLNPTAF
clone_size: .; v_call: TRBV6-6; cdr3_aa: CASSSGTVALNTEAFF
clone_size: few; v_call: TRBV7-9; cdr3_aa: CASSPSDGLAKNIQYF
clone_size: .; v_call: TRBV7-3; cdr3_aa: CASSLHLAGVGNEQFF
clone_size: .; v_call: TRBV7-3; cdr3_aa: CASSLPGAGSSYNEQFF
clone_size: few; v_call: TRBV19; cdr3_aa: CASSVQHWNTEAFF
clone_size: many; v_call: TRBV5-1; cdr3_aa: CASSTHSGGEQYF
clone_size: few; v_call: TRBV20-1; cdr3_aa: CSASQGLKHGYTF
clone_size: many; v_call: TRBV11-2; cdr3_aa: CASSLGANSPLHF
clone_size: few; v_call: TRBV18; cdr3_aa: CASSPRDTSTDTQYF
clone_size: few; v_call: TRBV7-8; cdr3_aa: CASSLKNREESLNQPQHF
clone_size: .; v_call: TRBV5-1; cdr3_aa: CASSSDGSDTQYF
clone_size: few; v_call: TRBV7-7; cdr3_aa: CASSSGLALTDTQYF
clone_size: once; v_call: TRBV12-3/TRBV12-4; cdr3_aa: CASSFSGGLVAFF
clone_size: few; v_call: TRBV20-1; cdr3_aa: CSANAGRDYGYTF
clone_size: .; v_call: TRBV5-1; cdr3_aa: CASVLQASGTVELFF
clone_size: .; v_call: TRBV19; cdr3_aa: CASSDRSSGEKLFF
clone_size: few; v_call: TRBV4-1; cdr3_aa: CASSQATGYASETQYF
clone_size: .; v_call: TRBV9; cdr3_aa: CASSAGASSYEQYF
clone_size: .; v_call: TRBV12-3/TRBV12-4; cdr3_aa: CASSSPSGARQGYTF